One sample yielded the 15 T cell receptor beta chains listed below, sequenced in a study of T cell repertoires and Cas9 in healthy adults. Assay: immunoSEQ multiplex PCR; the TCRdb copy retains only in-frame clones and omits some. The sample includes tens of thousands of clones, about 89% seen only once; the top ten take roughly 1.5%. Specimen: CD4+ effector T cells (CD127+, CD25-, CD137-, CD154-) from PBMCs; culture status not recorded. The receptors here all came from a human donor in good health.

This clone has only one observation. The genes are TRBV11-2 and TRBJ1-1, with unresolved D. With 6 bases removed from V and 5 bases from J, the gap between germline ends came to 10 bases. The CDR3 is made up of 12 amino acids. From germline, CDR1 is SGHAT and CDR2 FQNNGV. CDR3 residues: CASRAARTEAFF. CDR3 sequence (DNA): TGTGCCAGCAGGGCTGCCCGGACTGAAGCTTTCTTT.

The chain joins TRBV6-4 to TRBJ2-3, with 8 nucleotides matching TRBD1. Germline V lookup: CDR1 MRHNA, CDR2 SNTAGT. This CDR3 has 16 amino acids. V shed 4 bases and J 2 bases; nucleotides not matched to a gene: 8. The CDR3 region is CASSALDRGTTDTQYF. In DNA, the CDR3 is TGTGCCAGCAGTGCGCTCGACAGGGGTACCACAGATACGCAGTATTTT.

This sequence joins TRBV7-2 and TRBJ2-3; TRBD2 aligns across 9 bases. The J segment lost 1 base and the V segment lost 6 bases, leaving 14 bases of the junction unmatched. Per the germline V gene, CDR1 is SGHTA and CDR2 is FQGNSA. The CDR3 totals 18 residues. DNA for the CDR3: TGTGCCAGCAGTTTACAACCGGGACTAGCTAGTCGCACAGATACGCAGTATTTT. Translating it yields CASSLQPGLASRTDTQYF.

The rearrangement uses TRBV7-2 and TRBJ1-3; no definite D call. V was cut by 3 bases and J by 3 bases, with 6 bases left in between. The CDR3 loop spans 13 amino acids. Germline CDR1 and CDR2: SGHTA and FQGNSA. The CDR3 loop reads CASSLILGNTIYF. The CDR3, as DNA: TGTGCCAGCAGCTTGATTCTTGGAAACACCATATATTTT.

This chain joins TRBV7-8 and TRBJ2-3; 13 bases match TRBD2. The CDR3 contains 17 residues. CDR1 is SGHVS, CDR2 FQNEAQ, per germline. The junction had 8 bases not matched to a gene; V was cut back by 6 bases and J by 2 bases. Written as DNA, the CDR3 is TGTGCCAGCAGTCTAGGACTAGCGGGGGCCACCACAGATACGCAGTATTTT. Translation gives CASSLGLAGATTDTQYF.

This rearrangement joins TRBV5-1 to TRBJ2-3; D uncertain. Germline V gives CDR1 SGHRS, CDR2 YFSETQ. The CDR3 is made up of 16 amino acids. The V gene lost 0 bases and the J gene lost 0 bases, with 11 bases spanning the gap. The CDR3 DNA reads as TGCGCCAGCAGCTTGGCTACCGGTGCTAGCACAGATACGCAGTATTTT. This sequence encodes CASSLATGASTDTQYF.

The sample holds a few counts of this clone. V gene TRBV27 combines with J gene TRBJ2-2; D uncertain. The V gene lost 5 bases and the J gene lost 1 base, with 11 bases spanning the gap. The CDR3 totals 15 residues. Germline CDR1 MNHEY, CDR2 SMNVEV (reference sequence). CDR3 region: CASSLRRLNTGELFF. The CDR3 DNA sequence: TGTGCCAGCAGTCTGAGGAGATTGAACACCGGGGAGCTGTTTTTT.

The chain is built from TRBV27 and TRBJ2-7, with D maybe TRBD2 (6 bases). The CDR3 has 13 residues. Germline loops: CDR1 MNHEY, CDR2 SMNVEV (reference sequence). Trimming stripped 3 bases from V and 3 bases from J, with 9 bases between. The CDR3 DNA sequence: TGTGCCAGCAGTTTTGCGCGGGGCTACGAGCAGTACTTC. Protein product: CASSFARGYEQYF.

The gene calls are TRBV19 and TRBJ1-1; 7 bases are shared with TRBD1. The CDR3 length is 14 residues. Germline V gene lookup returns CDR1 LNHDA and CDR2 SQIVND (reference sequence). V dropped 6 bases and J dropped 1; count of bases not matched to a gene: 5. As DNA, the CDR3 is TGTGCCAGTAGGGGACAGAGAAGGAACACTGAAGCTTTCTTT. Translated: CASRGQRRNTEAFF.

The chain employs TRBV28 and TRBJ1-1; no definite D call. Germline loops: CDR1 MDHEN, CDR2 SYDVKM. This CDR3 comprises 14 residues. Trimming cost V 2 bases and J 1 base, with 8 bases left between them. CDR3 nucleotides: TGTGCCAGCAGTTTAAGGGCCAGGAACACTGAAGCTTTCTTT. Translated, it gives CASSLRARNTEAFF.

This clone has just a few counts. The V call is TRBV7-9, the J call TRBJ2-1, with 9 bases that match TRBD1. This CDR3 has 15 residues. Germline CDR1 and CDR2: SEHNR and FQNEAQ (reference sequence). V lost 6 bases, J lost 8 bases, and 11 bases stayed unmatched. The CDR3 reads CASSPPGQGTHEQFF. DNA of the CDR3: TGTGCCAGCAGTCCGCCGGGACAGGGCACTCATGAGCAGTTCTTC.

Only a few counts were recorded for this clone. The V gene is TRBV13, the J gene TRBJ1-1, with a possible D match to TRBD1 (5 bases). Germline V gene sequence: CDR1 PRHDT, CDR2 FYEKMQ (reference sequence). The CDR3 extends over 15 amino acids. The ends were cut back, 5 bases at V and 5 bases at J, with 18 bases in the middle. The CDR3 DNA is TGTGCCAGCAGCGACTCCAGAGTGGGGGGGACTGAAGCTTTCTTT. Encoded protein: CASSDSRVGGTEAFF. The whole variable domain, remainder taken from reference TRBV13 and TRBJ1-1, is AAGVIQSPRHLIKEKRETATLKCYPIPRHDTVYWYQQGPGQDPQFLISFYEKMQSDKGSIPDRFSAQQFSDYHSELNMSSLELGDSALYFCASSDSRVGGTEAFFGQGTRLTVV.

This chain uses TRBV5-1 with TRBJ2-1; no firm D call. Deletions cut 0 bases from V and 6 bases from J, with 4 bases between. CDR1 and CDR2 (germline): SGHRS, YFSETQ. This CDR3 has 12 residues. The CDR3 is CASSLEGNEQFF. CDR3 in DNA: TGCGCCAGCAGCTTGGAAGGCAATGAGCAGTTCTTC.

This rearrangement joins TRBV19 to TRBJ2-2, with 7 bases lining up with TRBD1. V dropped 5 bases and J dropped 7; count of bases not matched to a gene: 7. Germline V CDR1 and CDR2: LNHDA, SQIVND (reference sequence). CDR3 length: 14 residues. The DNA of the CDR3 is TGTGCCAGTAGTTTCGACAGGGTATACGGGGAGCTGTTTTTT. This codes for CASSFDRVYGELFF.

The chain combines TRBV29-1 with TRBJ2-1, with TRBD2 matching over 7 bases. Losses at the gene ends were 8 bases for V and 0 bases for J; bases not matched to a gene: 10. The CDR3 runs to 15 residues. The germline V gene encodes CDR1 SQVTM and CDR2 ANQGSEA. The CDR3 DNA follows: TGCAGCTACTATCACGGGGGGAGCTCCTACAATGAGCAGTTCTTC. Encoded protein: CSYYHGGSSYNEQFF.